The subject of this entry is one T cell receptor beta chain. The sample originates from a study of T cells in Graves' hyperthyroidism and ophthalmopathy. The CDR3 regions of TCR beta were amplified from RNA transcripts. First-round RT-PCR targeting the TCR CDR3 was performed with the HTBI primer set. TCRdb re-derived calls from the multiplex PCR reads in MiXCR, one entry per CDR3 protein. The profile shows about 400,000 distinct CDR3 sequences, about 14% of them singletons. In germline, CDR1 is DFQATT, CDR2 SNEGSKA (reference sequence). This CDR3 spans 13 amino acids. Between the trimmed V and J ends, which lost 0 bases and 4 bases, there was a span of 9 bases. Criteria for exclusion of patients were uncontrolled infection, other autoimmune disease, pregnancy or lactation. Diagnoses were established using clinical symptoms, serum thyroxine and TRAb, thyroid ultrasound and orbital computed tomography. From more than 8 ml of fresh peripheral blood, PBMCs were isolated.

The TCR comes from a woman in her twenties or thirties with Graves' ophthalmopathy. The genes are TRBV20-1 and TRBJ1-2; no definite D call. The sample was blood. CDR3 DNA sequence: TGCAGTGCTAGAGACAGGTTAAGCTATGGCTACACCTTC. It codes for CSARDRLSYGYTF.